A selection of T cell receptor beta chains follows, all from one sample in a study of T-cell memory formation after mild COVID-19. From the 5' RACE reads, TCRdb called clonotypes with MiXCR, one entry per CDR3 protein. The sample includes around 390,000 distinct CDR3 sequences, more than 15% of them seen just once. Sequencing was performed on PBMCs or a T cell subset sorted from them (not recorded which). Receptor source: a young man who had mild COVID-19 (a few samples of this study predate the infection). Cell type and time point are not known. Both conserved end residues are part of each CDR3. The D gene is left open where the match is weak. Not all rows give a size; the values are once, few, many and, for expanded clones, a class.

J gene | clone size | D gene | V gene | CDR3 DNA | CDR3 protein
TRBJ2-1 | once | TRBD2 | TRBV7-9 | TGTGCCAGCAGCTTAGCTCGACTAGCGGGGGTTGAGCAGTTCTTC | CASSLARLAGVEQFF
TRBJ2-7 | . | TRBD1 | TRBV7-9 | TGTGCCAGCAGCTACACCGTGGGGACAGGGCTATACGAGCAGTACTTC | CASSYTVGTGLYEQYF
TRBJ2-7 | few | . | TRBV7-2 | TGTGCCAGCAGCATAGGGTCCCCCCTCTACGAGCAGTACTTC | CASSIGSPLYEQYF
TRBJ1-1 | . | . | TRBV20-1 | TGCAGTGCTAGAGTCCCCGCTCGGGGGGGTGAAGCTTTCTTT | CSARVPARGGEAFF
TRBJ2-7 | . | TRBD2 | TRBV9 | TGTGCCAGCAGCGGAGGGGACTATGGCTACGAGCAGTACTTC | CASSGGDYGYEQYF
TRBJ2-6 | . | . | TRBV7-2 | TGTGCCAGCAGGTTAGTTTCGGGGGCCAACGTCCTGACTTTC | CASRLVSGANVLTF
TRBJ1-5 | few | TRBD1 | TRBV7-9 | TGTGCCAGCAGCCAGCAGGGGGATCAGCCCCAGCATTTT | CASSQQGDQPQHF
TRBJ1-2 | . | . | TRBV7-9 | TGTGCCAGCAGCCCGACGCGGGACACGACGGACTATGGCTACACCTTC | CASSPTRDTTDYGYTF
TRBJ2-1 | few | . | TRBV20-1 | TGCAGTGCTTACCCCCCGGGGCTTGCCTACAATGAGCAGTTCTTC | CSAYPPGLAYNEQFF
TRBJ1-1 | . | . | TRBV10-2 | TGCGCCAGCAGTGGGAGAACAGGGCTTAACACTGAAGCTTTCTTT | CASSGRTGLNTEAFF
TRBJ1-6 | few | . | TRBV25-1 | TGTGCCAGCAGTCCTCCTGGGGGGCCCCTCCACTTT | CASSPPGGPLHF
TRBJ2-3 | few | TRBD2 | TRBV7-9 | TGTGCCAGCAGCTTCGCTAGACTAGCGGGGTCGGTAGATACGCAGTATTTT | CASSFARLAGSVDTQYF
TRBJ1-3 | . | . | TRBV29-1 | TGCAGCGTTGAAGGTGGGCCCAGCTCTGGAAACACCATATATTTT | CSVEGGPSSGNTIYF
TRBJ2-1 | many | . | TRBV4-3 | TGCGCCAGCAGCCAATTAAGTACTAGGAATGAGCAGTTCTTC | CASSQLSTRNEQFF